This entry describes one T cell receptor beta chain. The target antigen is unknown. 60 Vbeta and 13 Jbeta primers were used in PCR. Data came from immunoSEQ multiplex PCR; TCRdb stores just in-frame clones and leaves some out. The data contain fewer than 85,000 clones, under 80% of them singletons. The entry originates in a study of cytomegalovirus exposure and HLA in healthy donors. The study, taken as a whole, reports: By a later analysis, the bulk of CMV-associated TCR beta chains appeared HLA-restricted. With later analysis, a missense DCLRE1C variant became linked to TCR beta V- and J-gene trimming. Likely technical artifact: a cluster of highly shared sequence variants.

The sequenced material came from PBMCs. The receptor's source is a male donor in good health and CMV-seropositive.

The CDR3 reads CASSLSGTDTQYF. CDR3 nucleotides: TGTGCCAGCAGCTTATCCGGCACAGATACGCAGTATTTT. The chain recombines TRBV11-3 with TRBJ2-3; D uncertain. Germline V lookup: CDR1 SGHNT, CDR2 YENEEA. The length of the CDR3 is 13 residues. Trimming cost V 2 bases and J 1 base, with 4 bases left between them.